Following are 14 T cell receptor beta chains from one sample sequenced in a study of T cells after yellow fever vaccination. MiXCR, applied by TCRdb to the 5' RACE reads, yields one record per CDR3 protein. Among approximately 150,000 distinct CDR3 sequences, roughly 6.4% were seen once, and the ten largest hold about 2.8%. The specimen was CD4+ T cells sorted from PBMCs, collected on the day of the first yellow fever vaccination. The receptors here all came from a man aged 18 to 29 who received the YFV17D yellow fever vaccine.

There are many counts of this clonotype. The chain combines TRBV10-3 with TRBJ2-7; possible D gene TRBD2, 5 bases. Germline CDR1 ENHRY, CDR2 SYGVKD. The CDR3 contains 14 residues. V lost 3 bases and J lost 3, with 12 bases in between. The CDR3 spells CAISDPGKGYEQYV. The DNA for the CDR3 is TGTGCCATCAGTGACCCGGGGAAAGGCTACGAGCAGTACGTC.

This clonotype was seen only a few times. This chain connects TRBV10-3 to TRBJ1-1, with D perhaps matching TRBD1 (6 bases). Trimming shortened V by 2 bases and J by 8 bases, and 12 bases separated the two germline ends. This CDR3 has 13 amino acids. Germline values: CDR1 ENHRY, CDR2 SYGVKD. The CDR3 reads CAISEETGGEAFF. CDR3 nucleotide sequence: TGTGCCATCAGTGAGGAGACAGGCGGGGAAGCTTTCTTT.

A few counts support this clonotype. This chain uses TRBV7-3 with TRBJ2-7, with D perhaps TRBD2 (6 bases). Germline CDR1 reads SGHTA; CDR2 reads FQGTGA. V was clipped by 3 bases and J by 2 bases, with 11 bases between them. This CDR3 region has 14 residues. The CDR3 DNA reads TGTGCCAGCAGCTTGGGGGGAGCGCCCTACGAGCAGTACTTC. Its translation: CASSLGGAPYEQYF.

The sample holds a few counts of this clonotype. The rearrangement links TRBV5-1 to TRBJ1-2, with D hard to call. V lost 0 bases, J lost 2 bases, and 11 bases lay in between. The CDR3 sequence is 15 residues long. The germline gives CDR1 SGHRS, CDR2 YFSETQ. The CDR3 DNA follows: TGCGCCAGCAGCTTGGGTGGCATATCAAACTATGGCTACACCTTC. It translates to CASSLGGISNYGYTF.

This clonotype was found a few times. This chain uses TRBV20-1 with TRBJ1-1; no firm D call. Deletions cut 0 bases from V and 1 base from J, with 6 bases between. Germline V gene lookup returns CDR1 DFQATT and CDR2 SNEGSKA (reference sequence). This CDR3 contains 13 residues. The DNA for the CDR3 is TGCAGTGCTAGAGACAGAAAGAACACTGAAGCTTTCTTT. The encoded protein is CSARDRKNTEAFF.

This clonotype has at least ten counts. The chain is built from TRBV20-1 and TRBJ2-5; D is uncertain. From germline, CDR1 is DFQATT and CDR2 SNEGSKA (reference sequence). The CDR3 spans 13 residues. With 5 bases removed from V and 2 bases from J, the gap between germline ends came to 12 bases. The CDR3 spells CSALGPDQETQYF. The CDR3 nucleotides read TGCAGTGCTCTAGGACCAGATCAAGAGACCCAGTACTTC.

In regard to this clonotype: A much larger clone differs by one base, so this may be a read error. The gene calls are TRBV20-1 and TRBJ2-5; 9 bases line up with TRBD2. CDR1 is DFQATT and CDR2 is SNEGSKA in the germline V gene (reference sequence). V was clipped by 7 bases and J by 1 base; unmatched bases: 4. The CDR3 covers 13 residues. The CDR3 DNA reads TGCAGTGACCCGACTAGCGGCCAAGAGACCCAGTACTTC. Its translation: CSDPTSGQETQYF.

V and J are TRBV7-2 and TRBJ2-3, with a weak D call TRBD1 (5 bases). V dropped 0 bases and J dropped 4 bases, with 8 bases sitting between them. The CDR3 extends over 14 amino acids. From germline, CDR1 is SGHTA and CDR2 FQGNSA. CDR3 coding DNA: TGTGCCAGCAGCTTAGCCCAGGGTCCAGATACGCAGTATTTT. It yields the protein CASSLAQGPDTQYF.

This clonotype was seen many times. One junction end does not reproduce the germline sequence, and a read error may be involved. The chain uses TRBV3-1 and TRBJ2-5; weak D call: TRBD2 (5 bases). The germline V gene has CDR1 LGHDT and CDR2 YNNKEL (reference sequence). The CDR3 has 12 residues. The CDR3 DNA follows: TGTGCCAGCAGCCAAGAGGAGGACCGTCTAGGCTTC. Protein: CASSQEEDRLGF.

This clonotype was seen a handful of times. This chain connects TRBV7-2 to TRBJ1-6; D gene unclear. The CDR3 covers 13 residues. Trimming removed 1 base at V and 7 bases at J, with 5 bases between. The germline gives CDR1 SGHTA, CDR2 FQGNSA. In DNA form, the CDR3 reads TGTGCCAGCAGCTTAGTTTTCAATTCACCCCTCCACTTT. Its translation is CASSLVFNSPLHF.

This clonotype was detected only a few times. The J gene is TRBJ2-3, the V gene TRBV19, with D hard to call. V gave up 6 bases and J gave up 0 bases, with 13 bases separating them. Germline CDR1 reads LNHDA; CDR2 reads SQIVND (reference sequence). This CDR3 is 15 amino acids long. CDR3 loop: CASRRYPDSTDTQYF. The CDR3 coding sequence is TGTGCCAGTAGACGTTACCCGGACAGCACAGATACGCAGTATTTT. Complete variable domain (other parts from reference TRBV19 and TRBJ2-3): DGGITQSPKYLFRKEGQNVTLSCEQNLNHDAMYWYRQDPGQGLRLIYYSQIVNDFQKGDIAEGYSVSREKKESFPLTVTSAQKNPTAFYLCASRRYPDSTDTQYFGPGTRLTVL.

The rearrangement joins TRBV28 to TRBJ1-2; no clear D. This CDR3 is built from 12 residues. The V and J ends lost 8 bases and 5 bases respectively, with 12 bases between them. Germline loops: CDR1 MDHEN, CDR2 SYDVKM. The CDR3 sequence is CASSISFYGYTF. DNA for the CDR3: TGTGCCAGCTCGATCAGCTTTTATGGCTACACCTTC.

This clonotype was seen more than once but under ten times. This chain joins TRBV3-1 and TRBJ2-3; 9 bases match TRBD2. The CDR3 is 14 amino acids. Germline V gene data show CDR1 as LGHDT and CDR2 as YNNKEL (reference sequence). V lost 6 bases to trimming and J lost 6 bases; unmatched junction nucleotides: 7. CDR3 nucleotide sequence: TGTGCCAGCAGACACGGACTAGCGACCGATACGCAGTATTTT. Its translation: CASRHGLATDTQYF.

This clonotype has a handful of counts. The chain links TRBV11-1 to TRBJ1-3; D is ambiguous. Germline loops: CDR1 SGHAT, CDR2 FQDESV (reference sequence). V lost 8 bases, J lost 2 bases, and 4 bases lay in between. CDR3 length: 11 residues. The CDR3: CASGTGNTIYF. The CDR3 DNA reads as TGTGCCAGCGGAACTGGAAACACCATATATTTT.